This TCR beta chain was found in a study of identical twins. Per the germline V gene, CDR1 is WSHSY and CDR2 is SAAADI. The CDR3 consists of 15 residues. V shed 8 bases and J shed 7 bases, with 21 bases lying between them. Only healthy Caucasians were included as donors. One entry per CDR3 protein results from TCRdb running MiXCR on the 5' RACE reads. Seen here are about 890,000 distinct CDR3 sequences, about 12% observed once, and the top ten hold around 1.6%. Regarding this clonotype: Its antigen is currently unknown.

Study-wide results and caveats: Conclusions leaned on cross-sectional statistical analysis and did not track the same donors over time. Where out-of-frame alpha sequences were twin-shared, they showed excess low generation probability.

The sample was also linked to a second study, of yellow fever vaccine responses in identical twins.

The chain joins TRBV10-2 to TRBJ2-1, with unresolved D. Material for sequencing was PBMCs. This TCR derives from a woman aged 18-29 years in good health. The CDR3 reads CASGLRAQSANEQFF. The CDR3 region has the DNA TGCGCCAGCGGCCTCCGGGCCCAGTCCGCGAATGAGCAGTTCTTC.